This TCR beta chain was obtained from a study of blood T cell repertoires in COVID-19 (dated by TCRdb to the early 2020s). Broadly, across the study: Samples from collaborators originated in the United States, Italy and Spain and spanned both the acute and convalescent phases of COVID-19. The material from the prospective study consisted of cDNA or gDNA derived from T cells, B-cell-depleted T cells, or PBMCs. The dataset comprised deeply sampled blood TCRbeta repertoires from subjects exposed to, actively infected with, or recovered from COVID-19. The repertoires were made available in a free public database intended to serve as a resource for research on the immune response to SARS-CoV-2. The samples were drawn from two sources: the first 160 participants of the ongoing ImmuneRACE study, and over 950 subjects contributed by 6 global collaborators. A de-identified subject ID, COVID-19 status, age in years and sex were almost always included in the sample metadata. HLA class I and class II types, where available, came from metadata supplied by the sample provider rather than from assay-based typing. Here is what the overall study found, with its caveats: The amount of clinical and demographic metadata varied by source and participant and was provided uncurated.

In regard to this clone: What this receptor recognizes is not known. The sample holds no much larger clone one base away, and base qualities are not on file.

At the junction V is shortened by 2 bases and J by 8 bases; bases outside the gene matches: 15. The germline V gene encodes CDR1 SGDLS and CDR2 YYNGEE. From its cysteine to its phenylalanine, the CDR3 spans 17 amino acids. Of all the DNA, just the CDR3 is kept, 51 bases in frame from base 1. The immunoSEQ Assay, a bias-controlled multiplex PCR, was used to amplify TCRbeta CDR3 regions from genomic DNA. From the authors' description of their analysis: Nucleated cell counts per sample were estimated from amplification of reference gene primers within the assay. To quantify the absolute abundance of each unique TCRbeta CDR3 rearrangement, sequence reads were collapsed and filtered. For each sample, productive Simpson clonality was calculated as the square root of Simpson's diversity index across productive rearrangements. The table was pulled from immuneACCESS by TCRdb, which kept in-frame rearrangements only. Such tables lose some clones; where checked, under half of the loss comes from unresolved V genes, and the rest has no known cause. V, J and clone size are those of that table, while D and trimming were read from the DNA. The sample table lists just over 60,000 clones, about 80% of them with a count of one. In total, the top ten clones hold 15% to 25% of the sample.

In Seattle, one collaborating source enrolled patients while the infection was active and tracked those patients longitudinally over the course of disease. The collaborating institutions used their own protocols to collect whole blood in K2EDTA tubes. For TCRbeta analysis, collaborators shipped samples in one of three forms: frozen whole blood, isolated PBMCs, or DNA extracted from either of those sample types. The chain is encoded by TRBV9 joined to TRBJ2-1; 8 bases in the middle match TRBD2. The TCR comes from a man aged 30 to 45 with COVID-19, enrolled during active disease. Material for sequencing was peripheral blood. The CDR3 in this case is CASSVFEASGSLHEQFF. Here is the DNA: TGTGCCAGCAGCGTTTTTGAGGCCAGCGGGAGTTTGCATGAGCAGTTCTTC.